This T cell receptor (beta chain) was recorded in a study of T-cell memory formation after mild COVID-19. Findings of the study overall: That cross-reactive memory joined was suggested by some responding clones appearing in pre-infection memory. Confirmation of SARS-CoV-2 specificity was lacking for second-wave clones peaking day 37.

V dropped 0 bases and J dropped 4; count of bases not matched to a gene: 11. The CDR3 covers 17 residues. Looked up from germline, CDR1 is SQVTM and CDR2 is ANQGSEA. Note on this clonotype: The antigen is undetermined.

With constant-segment primers, 5'RACE yielded cDNA libraries of TCR alpha and TCR beta that carried sample barcodes and UMIs. MiXCR was run by TCRdb on the 5' RACE reads, yielding one entry per CDR3 protein. Of approximately 260,000 distinct CDR3 sequences detected, 16% appear once; the ten largest clones hold around 3.7%. The TCR was taken from a man younger than 35 who had mild COVID-19 (a few samples of this study predate the infection). Cell type and time point are not known. Sequencing input: PBMCs or a T cell subset sorted from them (not recorded which). The J gene is TRBJ2-5, the V gene TRBV29-1; TRBD1 aligns across 10 bases. The CDR3 here is CSVEDRGTGEGIETQYF. The CDR3 coding sequence is TGCAGCGTTGAAGACCGGGGGACAGGGGAGGGGATAGAGACCCAGTACTTC.